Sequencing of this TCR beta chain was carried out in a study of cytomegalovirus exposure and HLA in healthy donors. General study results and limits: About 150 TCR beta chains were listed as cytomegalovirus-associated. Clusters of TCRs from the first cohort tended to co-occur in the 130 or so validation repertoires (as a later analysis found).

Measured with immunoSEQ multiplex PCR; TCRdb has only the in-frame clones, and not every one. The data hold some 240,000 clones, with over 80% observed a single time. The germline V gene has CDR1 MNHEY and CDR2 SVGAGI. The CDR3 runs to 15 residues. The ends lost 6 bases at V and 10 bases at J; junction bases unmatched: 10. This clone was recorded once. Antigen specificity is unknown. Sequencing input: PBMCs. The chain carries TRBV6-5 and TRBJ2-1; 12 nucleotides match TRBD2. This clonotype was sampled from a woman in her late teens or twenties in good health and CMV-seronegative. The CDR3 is CASRPLAGGPREQFF. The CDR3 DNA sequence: TGTGCCAGCAGACCCCTAGCGGGAGGGCCGCGAGAGCAGTTCTTC.